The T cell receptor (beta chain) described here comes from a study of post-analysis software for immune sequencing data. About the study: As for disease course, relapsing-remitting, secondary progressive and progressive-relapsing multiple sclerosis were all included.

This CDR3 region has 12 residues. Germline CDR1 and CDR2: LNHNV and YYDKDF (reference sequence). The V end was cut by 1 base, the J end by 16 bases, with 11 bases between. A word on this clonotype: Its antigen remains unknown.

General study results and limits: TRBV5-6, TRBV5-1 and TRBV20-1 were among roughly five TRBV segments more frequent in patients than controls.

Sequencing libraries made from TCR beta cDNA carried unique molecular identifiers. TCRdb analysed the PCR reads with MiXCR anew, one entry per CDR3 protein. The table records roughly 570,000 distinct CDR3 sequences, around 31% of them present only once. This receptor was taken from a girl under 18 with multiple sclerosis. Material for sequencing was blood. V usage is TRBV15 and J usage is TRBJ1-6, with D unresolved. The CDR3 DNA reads TGTGCCACCAGCAGAGTTGGTGGACGACTCCACTTT. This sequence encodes CATSRVGGRLHF.